A selection of T cell receptor beta chains follows, all from one sample in a study of identical twins. From the 5' RACE reads, TCRdb called clonotypes with MiXCR, one entry per CDR3 protein. The table records some 570,000 distinct CDR3 sequences, about a fifth of them present only once. The same sample was also studied in work on yellow fever vaccine responses in identical twins.

The sequenced material came from CD4+ T cells sorted from blood. These receptors were collected from a woman under 30 in good health. The CDR3 runs from the conserved cysteine through the conserved F or W. A D gene is named only where the DNA matches it firmly. Rows give clone size only sometimes, using once, few, many, or a class for an expanded clone.

v_call	clone_size	d_call	cdr3_length	j_call	cdr3_nt	cdr3_aa
TRBV20-1	.	.	14	TRBJ2-7	TGCAGTGCCGTAGCCGGCCAGGGTTCCTACGAGCAGTACTTC	CSAVAGQGSYEQYF
TRBV10-3	.	TRBD2	16	TRBJ2-2	TGTGCCATCAGGACTAGCGGGGGGTGGAACACCGGGGAGCTGTTTTTT	CAIRTSGGWNTGELFF
TRBV5-5	.	.	15	TRBJ1-2	TGTGCCAGCGTTCCCCTCTGGGCGGGAGACTATGGCTACACCTTC	CASVPLWAGDYGYTF
TRBV20-1	.	.	11	TRBJ1-2	TGCAGTGCTAGGGTGGGACTTGGCTACACCTTC	CSARVGLGYTF
TRBV19	.	TRBD2	15	TRBJ2-1	TGTGCCAGTAGTTTTAAGCGGGGGGGCCTTAATGAGCAGTTCTTC	CASSFKRGGLNEQFF
TRBV10-3	.	TRBD2	15	TRBJ2-1	TGTGCCATCAGGACGACTAGCGGCTCCTACAATGAGCAGTTCTTC	CAIRTTSGSYNEQFF
TRBV20-1	few	TRBD2	19	TRBJ2-7	TGCAGTGCTAGAGATCGCTACAAGGGACTAGTGACTAGCGGGACCAAGCAGTACTTC	CSARDRYKGLVTSGTKQYF
TRBV29-1	few	.	12	TRBJ2-5	TGCAGCGTTGAATCCAGGGAAGAGACCCAGTACTTC	CSVESREETQYF
TRBV12-3/TRBV12-4	few	TRBD2	16	TRBJ2-3	TGTGCCAGCAGTCCCATCGGCGGGAGGGCCGAAGATACGCAGTATTTT	CASSPIGGRAEDTQYF
TRBV9	few	TRBD1	14	TRBJ2-7	TGTGCCAGCAGCGCGTCAGGGGGTTTCAACGAGCAGTACTTC	CASSASGGFNEQYF
TRBV15	few	TRBD1	15	TRBJ2-1	TGTGCCACCCAATCCGGGACAGGGGCCCGGAATGAGCAGTTCTTC	CATQSGTGARNEQFF
TRBV6-1	few	TRBD2	15	TRBJ2-7	TGTGCCAGCAGAACTCTAGCGGGACCCGACTACGAGCAGTACTTC	CASRTLAGPDYEQYF
TRBV5-1	few	TRBD2	14	TRBJ2-7	TGCGCCAGCAGTCAACGGACTAGGCCGGGTGAGCAGTACTTC	CASSQRTRPGEQYF
TRBV20-1	.	.	15	TRBJ2-3	TGCAGTGCTAGTAAGACCCTTGAGCCCCCAGATACGCAGTATTTT	CSASKTLEPPDTQYF
TRBV6-1	.	.	14	TRBJ2-3	TGTGCCAGCACTGACAGGCGATCCACAGATACGCAGTATTTT	CASTDRRSTDTQYF
TRBV6-2/TRBV6-3	many	TRBD1	12	TRBJ1-1	TGTGCCAGCAGTTACTCGACAGGGGAAGCTTTCTTT	CASSYSTGEAFF
TRBV20-1	few	TRBD2	16	TRBJ2-3	TGCAGTGCCGAGAGCCGGTCTAGCGGGAACACAGATACGCAGTATTTT	CSAESRSSGNTDTQYF
TRBV29-1	.	.	12	TRBJ1-2	TGCAGCGTTGGGGGGGGGTTCTATGGCTACACCTTC	CSVGGGFYGYTF
TRBV20-1	.	TRBD2	19	TRBJ2-4	TGCAGTGCTAGACCTTCTAGCGGGAGGGCCGATCTCGCCAAAAACATTCAGTACTTC	CSARPSSGRADLAKNIQYF
TRBV18	.	.	15	TRBJ2-1	TGTGCCAGCTCACCGGTCCTCACCGTAAGAGGGGAGCAGTTCTTC	CASSPVLTVRGEQFF
TRBV12-3/TRBV12-4	.	TRBD2	16	TRBJ2-2	TGTGCCAGCAGTTTTGCGGGGGGGAGGAACACCGGGGAGCTGTTTTTT	CASSFAGGRNTGELFF
TRBV5-1	few	TRBD2	17	TRBJ2-1	TGCGCCAGCAGCTTGGCAGCTGCGGGAGGTTTATACAATGAGCAGTTCTTC	CASSLAAAGGLYNEQFF
TRBV12-3/TRBV12-4	.	TRBD1	16	TRBJ1-1	TGTGCCAGCAGTCCCTCAGGCAGGGGGGGATACACTGAAGCTTTCTTT	CASSPSGRGGYTEAFF